Listed below are T cell receptor beta chains from one sample, sequenced in a study of blood T cell repertoires in COVID-19. Sequencing was performed with immunoSEQ multiplex PCR; in TCRdb, only in-frame clones are kept and a portion is missing. This sample has 150,000 or so clones, with roughly nine tenths found just once. The specimen sequenced was peripheral blood. These receptors all come from a man aged 18-30 years with COVID-19, enrolled during active disease. Each CDR3 is given with its conserved first and last residue. The order of the fields is V gene, J gene, CDR3 protein.

V gene: TRBV2
J gene: TRBJ2-1
CDR3 protein: CASSEADEQFF

V gene: TRBV28
J gene: TRBJ2-1
CDR3 protein: CASSFHRLGGMGLYNEQFF

V gene: TRBV15
J gene: TRBJ1-6
CDR3 protein: CATSKTGLLNSPLHF

V gene: TRBV4-3
J gene: TRBJ1-6
CDR3 protein: CASSQEEIYNSPLHF

V gene: TRBV9
J gene: TRBJ2-7
CDR3 protein: CASSVGDNSYEQYF

V gene: TRBV5-1
J gene: TRBJ2-6
CDR3 protein: CASSIQTGLSSGANVLTF

V gene: TRBV6-4
J gene: TRBJ1-5
CDR3 protein: CASSDSMAAGRGQPQHF

V gene: TRBV10-3
J gene: TRBJ2-7
CDR3 protein: CAISESGEYEQYF

V gene: TRBV4-1
J gene: TRBJ1-2
CDR3 protein: CASSQGEGGYTF

V gene: TRBV10-1
J gene: TRBJ2-5
CDR3 protein: CASSEGAGLAPLYF

V gene: TRBV5-6
J gene: TRBJ1-5
CDR3 protein: CASSRRDRFNQPQHF

V gene: TRBV3-1/TRBV3-2
J gene: TRBJ2-2
CDR3 protein: CASSQDFNGWQGVFTGELFF

V gene: TRBV24-1
J gene: TRBJ2-3
CDR3 protein: CATSDWTSGSLSPSTDTQYF

V gene: TRBV28
J gene: TRBJ2-7
CDR3 protein: CASSGGRYEQYF

V gene: TRBV11-3
J gene: TRBJ2-1
CDR3 protein: CASSLTSGRWNEQFF

V gene: TRBV6-5
J gene: TRBJ2-7
CDR3 protein: CASSREVGGSYEQYF

V gene: TRBV6-5
J gene: TRBJ1-2
CDR3 protein: CASGAPLQGYTF

V gene: TRBV5-6
J gene: TRBJ1-1
CDR3 protein: CASSPRVAGDTEAFF

V gene: TRBV11-2
J gene: TRBJ2-5
CDR3 protein: CASSLAGTGRPGETQYF

V gene: TRBV7-8
J gene: TRBJ2-2
CDR3 protein: CASSLTGGRPGELFF

V gene: TRBV7-8
J gene: TRBJ2-5
CDR3 protein: CASIPERLAGGGAQYF

V gene: TRBV5-1
J gene: TRBJ2-7
CDR3 protein: CASGPGLTPYEQYF

V gene: TRBV15
J gene: TRBJ2-1
CDR3 protein: CATSRDLAGAFNEQFF

V gene: TRBV19
J gene: TRBJ2-7
CDR3 protein: CASSGWTGFGTYEQYF

V gene: TRBV6-5
J gene: TRBJ2-7
CDR3 protein: CASSYFGTGVSYEQYF

V gene: TRBV3-1/TRBV3-2
J gene: TRBJ1-2
CDR3 protein: CASSQGGYGYTF

V gene: TRBV11-2
J gene: TRBJ2-1
CDR3 protein: CASSPGIGGYNEQFF

V gene: TRBV24-1
J gene: TRBJ2-1
CDR3 protein: CATRGRETYNEQFF

V gene: TRBV5-8
J gene: TRBJ2-7
CDR3 protein: CASSFRRDKFTGGYLHEQYF

V gene: TRBV11-2
J gene: TRBJ2-7
CDR3 protein: CASSLVPALNHEQYF

V gene: TRBV13
J gene: TRBJ2-2
CDR3 protein: CASSLVTGNTGELFF

V gene: TRBV3-1/TRBV3-2
J gene: TRBJ2-7
CDR3 protein: CASSQMRTSDSEQYF

V gene: TRBV13
J gene: TRBJ1-2
CDR3 protein: CASSPRDRGNPNYGYTF

V gene: TRBV13
J gene: TRBJ2-7
CDR3 protein: CASSLGGIYEQYF

V gene: TRBV11-2
J gene: TRBJ2-1
CDR3 protein: CASSTRTAAYNEQFF

V gene: TRBV5-8
J gene: TRBJ2-2
CDR3 protein: CASSLVFGTGDTGELFF

V gene: TRBV28
J gene: TRBJ2-2
CDR3 protein: CASSTPWGEQTNTGELFF

V gene: TRBV29-1
J gene: TRBJ2-5
CDR3 protein: CSVELDRVETQYF

V gene: TRBV6-5
J gene: TRBJ2-2
CDR3 protein: CASSSGTAGELFF

V gene: TRBV5-4
J gene: TRBJ2-4
CDR3 protein: CASSLTSGMKNIQYF

V gene: TRBV19
J gene: TRBJ2-6
CDR3 protein: CASSSGFGPSGANVLTF

V gene: TRBV27
J gene: TRBJ1-5
CDR3 protein: CASSDGGGGSNQPQHF

V gene: TRBV9
J gene: TRBJ2-1
CDR3 protein: CATQREGYNEQFF

V gene: TRBV5-4
J gene: TRBJ2-2
CDR3 protein: CASSYGQGGRVELFF

V gene: TRBV11-2
J gene: TRBJ2-1
CDR3 protein: CASSLVRSGRANQFF

V gene: TRBV6-5
J gene: TRBJ1-6
CDR3 protein: CASSPGTGGFSPLHF

V gene: TRBV25-1
J gene: TRBJ2-7
CDR3 protein: CASRGLWDRDNYEQYF

V gene: TRBV28
J gene: TRBJ1-3
CDR3 protein: CASSPFGGPSSGNTIYF

V gene: TRBV9
J gene: TRBJ2-3
CDR3 protein: CASSVRWEAGEQYF

V gene: TRBV6-5
J gene: TRBJ1-2
CDR3 protein: CASSYRGGNYGYTF

V gene: TRBV29-1
J gene: TRBJ1-1
CDR3 protein: CSARPRQGRTEAFF

V gene: TRBV27
J gene: TRBJ1-2
CDR3 protein: CASRPGWVNYGYTF

V gene: TRBV4-3
J gene: TRBJ2-3
CDR3 protein: CASSFDRRTRSDTQYF

V gene: TRBV27
J gene: TRBJ2-7
CDR3 protein: CASSSDLGGFGEQYF